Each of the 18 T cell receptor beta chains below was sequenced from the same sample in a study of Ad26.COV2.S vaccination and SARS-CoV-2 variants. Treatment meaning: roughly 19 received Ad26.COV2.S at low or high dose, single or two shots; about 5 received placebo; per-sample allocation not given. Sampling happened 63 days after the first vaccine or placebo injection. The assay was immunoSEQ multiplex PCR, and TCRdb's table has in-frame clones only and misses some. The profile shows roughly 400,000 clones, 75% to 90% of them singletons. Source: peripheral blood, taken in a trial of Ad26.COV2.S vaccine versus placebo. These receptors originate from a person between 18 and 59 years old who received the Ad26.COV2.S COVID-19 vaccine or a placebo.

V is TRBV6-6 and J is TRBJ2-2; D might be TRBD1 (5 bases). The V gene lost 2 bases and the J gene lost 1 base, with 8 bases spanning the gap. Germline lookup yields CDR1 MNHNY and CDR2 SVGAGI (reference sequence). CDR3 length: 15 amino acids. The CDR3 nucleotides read TGTGCCAGCAGTTACGGGCAGGGGAACACCGGGGAGCTGTTTTTT. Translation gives CASSYGQGNTGELFF.

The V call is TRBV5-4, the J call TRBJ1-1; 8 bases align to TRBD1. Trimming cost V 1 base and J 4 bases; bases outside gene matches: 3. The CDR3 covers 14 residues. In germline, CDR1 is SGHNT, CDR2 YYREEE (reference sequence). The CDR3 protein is CASSLTGGVTEAFF. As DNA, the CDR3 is TGTGCCAGCAGCTTGACAGGGGGAGTCACTGAAGCTTTCTTT.

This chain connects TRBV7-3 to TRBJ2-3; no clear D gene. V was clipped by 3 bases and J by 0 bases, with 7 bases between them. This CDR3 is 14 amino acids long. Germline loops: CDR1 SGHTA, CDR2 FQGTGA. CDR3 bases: TGTGCCAGCAGCTTGGGATCTAGCACAGATACGCAGTATTTT. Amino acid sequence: CASSLGSSTDTQYF. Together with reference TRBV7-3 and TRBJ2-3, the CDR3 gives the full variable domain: GAGVSQTPSNKVTEKGKYVELRCDPISGHTALYWYRQSLGQGPEFLIYFQGTGAADDSGLPNDRFFAVRPEGSVSTLKIQRTERGDSAVYLCASSLGSSTDTQYFGPGTRLTVL.

The CDR3 spells CASSLSPAASTDTQYF. CDR3 nucleotide sequence: TGCGCCAGCAGCTTGAGCCCAGCGGCTAGCACAGATACGCAGTATTTT. The chain links TRBV5-1 to TRBJ2-3; tentatively, D is TRBD2 (5 bases). With 1 base removed from V and 0 bases from J, the gap between germline ends came to 12 bases. Per the germline V gene, CDR1 is SGHRS and CDR2 is YFSETQ. The CDR3 contains 16 residues.

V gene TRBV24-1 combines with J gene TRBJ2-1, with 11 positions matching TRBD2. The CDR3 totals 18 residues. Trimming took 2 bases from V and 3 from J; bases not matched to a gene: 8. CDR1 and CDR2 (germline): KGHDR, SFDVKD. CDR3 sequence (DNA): TGTGCCACCAGTGATTCGGGCCGTACTAGCGGGAGCTACAATGAGCAGTTCTTC. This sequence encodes CATSDSGRTSGSYNEQFF.

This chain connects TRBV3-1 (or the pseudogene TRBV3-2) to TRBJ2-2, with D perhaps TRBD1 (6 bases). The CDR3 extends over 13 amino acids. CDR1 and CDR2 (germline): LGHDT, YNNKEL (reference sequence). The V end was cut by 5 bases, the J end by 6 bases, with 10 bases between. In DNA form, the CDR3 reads TGTGCCAGCAGCTCTTACAGGGCCGGGGAGCTGTTTTTT. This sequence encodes CASSSYRAGELFF.

CDR3 protein: CSFSTAQYF. The DNA for the CDR3 is TGCAGCTTCTCCACGGCCCAGTACTTC. The rearrangement joins TRBV29-1 to TRBJ2-5; D is undetermined. The germline V gene encodes CDR1 SQVTM and CDR2 ANQGSEA. V shed 8 bases and J shed 9 bases, with 10 bases lying between them. The CDR3 loop spans 9 amino acids.

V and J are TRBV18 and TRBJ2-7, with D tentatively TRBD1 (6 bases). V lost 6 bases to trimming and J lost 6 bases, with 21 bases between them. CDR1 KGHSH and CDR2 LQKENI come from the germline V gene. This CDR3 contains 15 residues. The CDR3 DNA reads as TGTGCCAGCTCCACCGACAGGCTCCCCTTGAGCGAGCAGTACTTC. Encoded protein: CASSTDRLPLSEQYF.

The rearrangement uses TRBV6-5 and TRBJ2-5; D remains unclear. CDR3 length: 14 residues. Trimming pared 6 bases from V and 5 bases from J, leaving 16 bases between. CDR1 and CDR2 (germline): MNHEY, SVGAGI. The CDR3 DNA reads TGTGCCAGCAGCCACTCGAAGGGTGTGGAGACCCAGTACTTC. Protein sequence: CASSHSKGVETQYF.

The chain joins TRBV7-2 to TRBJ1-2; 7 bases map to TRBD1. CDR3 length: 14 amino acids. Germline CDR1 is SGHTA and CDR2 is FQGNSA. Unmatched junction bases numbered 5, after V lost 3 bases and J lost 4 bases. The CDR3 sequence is CASSLQGGTYGYTF. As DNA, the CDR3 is TGTGCCAGCAGCTTGCAGGGGGGAACCTATGGCTACACCTTC.

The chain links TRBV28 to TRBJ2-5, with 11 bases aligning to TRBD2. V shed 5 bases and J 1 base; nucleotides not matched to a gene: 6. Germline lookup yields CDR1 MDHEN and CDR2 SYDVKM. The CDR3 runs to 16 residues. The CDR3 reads CASSLLAGGFQETQYF. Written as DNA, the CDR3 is TGTGCCAGCAGTCTTCTAGCGGGAGGTTTCCAAGAGACCCAGTACTTC.

The DNA of the CDR3 is TGCAGCGCTACTGAAGCTTTCTTT. Encoded protein: CSATEAFF. The V call is TRBV29-1, the J call TRBJ1-1; D is uncertain. Per the germline V gene, CDR1 is SQVTM and CDR2 is ANQGSEA. Trimming pared 7 bases from V and 5 bases from J, leaving 2 bases between. The CDR3 loop spans 8 amino acids.

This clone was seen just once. DNA of the CDR3: TGTGCCTGGAGGGGGGCAACAGGGGCCTACACTGAAGCTTTCTTT. It encodes CAWRGATGAYTEAFF. The chain uses TRBV30 and TRBJ1-1; 7 nucleotides line up with TRBD1. With 3 bases clipped from V and 3 bases from J, the junction kept 10 bases outside the gene matches. CDR1 GTSNPN and CDR2 SVGIG come from the germline V gene (reference sequence). The CDR3 runs 15 residues. Together with reference TRBV30 and TRBJ1-1, the CDR3 gives the full variable domain: SQTIHQWPATLVQPVGSPLSLECTVEGTSNPNLYWYRQAAGRGLQLLFYSVGIGQISSEVPQNLSASRPQDRQFILSSKKLLLSDSGFYLCAWRGATGAYTEAFFGQGTRLTVV.

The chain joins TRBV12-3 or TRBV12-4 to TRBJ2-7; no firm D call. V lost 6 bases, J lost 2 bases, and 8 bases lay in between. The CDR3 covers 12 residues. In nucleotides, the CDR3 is TGTGCCAGCAGACAGTTCACCTACGAGCAGTACTTC. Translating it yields CASRQFTYEQYF.

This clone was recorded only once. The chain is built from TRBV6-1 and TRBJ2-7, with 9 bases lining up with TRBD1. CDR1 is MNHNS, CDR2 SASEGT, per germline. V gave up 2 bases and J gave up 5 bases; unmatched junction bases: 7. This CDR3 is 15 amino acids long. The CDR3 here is CASSEQGTGSHEQYF. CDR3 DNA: TGTGCCAGCAGTGAACAAGGGACAGGGTCGCACGAGCAGTACTTC.

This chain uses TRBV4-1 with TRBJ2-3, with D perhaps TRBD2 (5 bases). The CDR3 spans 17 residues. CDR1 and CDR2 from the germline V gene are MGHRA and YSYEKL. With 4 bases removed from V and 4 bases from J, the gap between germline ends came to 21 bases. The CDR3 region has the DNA TGCGCCAGCAGCCTAAAGTGGACGGGGAATAGTGCAGATACGCAGTATTTT. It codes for CASSLKWTGNSADTQYF.

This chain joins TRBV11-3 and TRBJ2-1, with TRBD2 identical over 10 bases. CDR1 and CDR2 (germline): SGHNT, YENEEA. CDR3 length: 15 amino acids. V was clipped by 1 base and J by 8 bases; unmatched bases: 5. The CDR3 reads CASSLGVAGGDEQFF. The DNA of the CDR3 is TGTGCCAGCAGCTTAGGGGTAGCGGGAGGTGATGAGCAGTTCTTC.

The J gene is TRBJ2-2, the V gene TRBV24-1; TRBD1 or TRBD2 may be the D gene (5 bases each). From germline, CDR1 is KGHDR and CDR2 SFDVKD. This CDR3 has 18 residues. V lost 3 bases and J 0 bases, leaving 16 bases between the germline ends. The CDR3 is CATSDRDQKYPNTGELFF. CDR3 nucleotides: TGTGCCACCAGTGATCGGGACCAAAAGTACCCGAACACCGGGGAGCTGTTTTTT.